This TCR beta chain was profiled in a study of CD8 T cells in Susac syndrome. As controls, healthy donors matched for age and sex were used. The authors negatively isolated CD8+ and CD4+ T cells and FACS-enriched TEMRA cells. Reverse transcription of about 0.45 to 1 ug RNA used random hexamers. The immunoSEQ assay covered 54 Vbeta and 13 Jbeta segments for CDR3. MiXCR, applied by TCRdb to the immunoSEQ multiplex PCR reads, yields one record per CDR3 protein. The sample holds around 62,000 distinct CDR3 sequences, roughly nine tenths seen once. CDR1 is MDHEN and CDR2 is SYDVKM in the germline V gene. The V end lost 7 bases, the J end lost 0 bases, and 19 bases lay between the germline ends. The CDR3 sequence is 17 residues long.

Sequences were obtained from CD8+ T cells from PBMCs. J is TRBJ2-1 and V is TRBV28; TRBD1 or TRBD2 may be the D gene (5 bases each). This clonotype originated in a human donor in good health. The CDR3 reads CASTAQPGRSSYNEQFF. The CDR3 nucleotides read TGTGCCAGCACCGCCCAGCCGGGGCGAAGCTCCTACAATGAGCAGTTCTTC. The entire variable domain, with the rest obtained from reference TRBV28 and TRBJ2-1, is as follows: DVKVTQSSRYLVKRTGEKVFLECVQDMDHENMFWYRQDPGLGLRLIYFSYDVKMKEKGDIPEGYSVSREKKERFSLILESASTNQTSMYLCASTAQPGRSSYNEQFFGPGTRLTVL.